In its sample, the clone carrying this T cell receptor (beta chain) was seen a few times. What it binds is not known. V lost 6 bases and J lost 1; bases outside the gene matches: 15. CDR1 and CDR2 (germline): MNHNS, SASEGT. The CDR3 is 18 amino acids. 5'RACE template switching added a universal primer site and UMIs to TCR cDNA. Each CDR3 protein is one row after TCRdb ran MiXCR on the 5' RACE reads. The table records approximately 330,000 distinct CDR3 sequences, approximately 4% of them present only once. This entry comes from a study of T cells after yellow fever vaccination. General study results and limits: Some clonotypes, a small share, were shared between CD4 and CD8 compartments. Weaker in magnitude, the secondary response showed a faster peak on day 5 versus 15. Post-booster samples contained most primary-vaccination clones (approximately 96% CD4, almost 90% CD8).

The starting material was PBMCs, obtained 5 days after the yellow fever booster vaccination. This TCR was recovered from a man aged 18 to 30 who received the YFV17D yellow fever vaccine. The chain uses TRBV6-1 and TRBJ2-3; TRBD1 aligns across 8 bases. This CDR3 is CASRAIPGQGWGTDTQYF. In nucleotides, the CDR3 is TGTGCCAGCAGGGCCATCCCCGGACAGGGATGGGGCACAGATACGCAGTATTTT.